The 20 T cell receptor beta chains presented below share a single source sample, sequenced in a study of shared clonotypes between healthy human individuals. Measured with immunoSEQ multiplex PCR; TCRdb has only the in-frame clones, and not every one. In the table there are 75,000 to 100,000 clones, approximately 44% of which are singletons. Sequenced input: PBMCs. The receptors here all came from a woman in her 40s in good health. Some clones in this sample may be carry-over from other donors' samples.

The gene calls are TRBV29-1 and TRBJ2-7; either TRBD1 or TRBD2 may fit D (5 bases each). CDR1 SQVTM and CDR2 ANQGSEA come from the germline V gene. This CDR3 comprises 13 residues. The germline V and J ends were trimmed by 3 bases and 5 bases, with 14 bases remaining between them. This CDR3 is CSVERGRTHEQYF. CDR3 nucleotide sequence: TGCAGCGTTGAGAGGGGACGGACCCACGAGCAGTACTTC.

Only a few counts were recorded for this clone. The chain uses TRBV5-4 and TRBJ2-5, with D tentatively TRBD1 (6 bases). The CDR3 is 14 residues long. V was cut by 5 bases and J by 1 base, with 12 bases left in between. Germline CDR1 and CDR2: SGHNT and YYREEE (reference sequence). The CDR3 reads CASSRTVFQETQYF. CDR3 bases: TGTGCCAGCAGTCGGACAGTCTTCCAAGAGACCCAGTACTTC.

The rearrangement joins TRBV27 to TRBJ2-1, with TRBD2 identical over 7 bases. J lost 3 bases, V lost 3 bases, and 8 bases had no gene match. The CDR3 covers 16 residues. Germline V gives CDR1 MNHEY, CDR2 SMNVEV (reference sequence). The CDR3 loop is CASSFEAGVIYNEQFF. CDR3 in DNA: TGTGCCAGCAGTTTCGAGGCGGGAGTTATCTACAATGAGCAGTTCTTC.

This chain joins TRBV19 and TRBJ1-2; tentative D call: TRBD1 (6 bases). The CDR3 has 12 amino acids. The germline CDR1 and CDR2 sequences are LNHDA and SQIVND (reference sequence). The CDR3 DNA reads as TGTCCTACCTGGGGGGCAGACTATGGCTACACCTTC. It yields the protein CPTWGADYGYTF. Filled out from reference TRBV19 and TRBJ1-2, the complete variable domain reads DGGITQSPKYLFRKEGQNVTLSCEQNLNHDAMYWYRQDPGQGLRLIYYSQIVNDFQKGDIAEGYSVSREKKESFPLTVTSAQKNPTAFYLCPTWGADYGYTFGSGTRLTVV.

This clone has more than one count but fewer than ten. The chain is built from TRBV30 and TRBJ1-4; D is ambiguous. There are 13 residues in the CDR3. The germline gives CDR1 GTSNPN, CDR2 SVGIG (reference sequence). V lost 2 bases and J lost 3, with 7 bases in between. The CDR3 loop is CAWSLASNEKLFF. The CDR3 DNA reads TGTGCCTGGAGTCTGGCCTCTAATGAAAAACTGTTTTTT.

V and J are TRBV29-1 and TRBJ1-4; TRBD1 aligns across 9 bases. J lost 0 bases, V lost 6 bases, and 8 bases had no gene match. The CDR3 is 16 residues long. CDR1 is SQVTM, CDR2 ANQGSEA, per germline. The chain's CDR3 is CSVVQGAGATNEKLFF. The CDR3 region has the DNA TGCAGCGTCGTACAGGGGGCTGGGGCAACTAATGAAAAACTGTTTTTT.

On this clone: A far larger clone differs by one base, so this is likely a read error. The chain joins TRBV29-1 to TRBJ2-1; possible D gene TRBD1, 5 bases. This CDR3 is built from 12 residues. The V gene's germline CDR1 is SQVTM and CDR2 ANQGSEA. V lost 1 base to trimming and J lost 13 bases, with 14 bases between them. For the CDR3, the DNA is TGCAGCGTTGAAGTGTTACAGGAATTACAGTTCTTC. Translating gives CSVEVLQELQFF.

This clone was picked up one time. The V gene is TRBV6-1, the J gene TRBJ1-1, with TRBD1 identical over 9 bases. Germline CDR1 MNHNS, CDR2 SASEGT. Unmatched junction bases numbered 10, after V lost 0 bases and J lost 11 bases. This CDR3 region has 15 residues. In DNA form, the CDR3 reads TGTGCCAGCAGTGAAGCGGGGACAGGGCGGGTTACGGCTTTCTTT. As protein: CASSEAGTGRVTAFF.

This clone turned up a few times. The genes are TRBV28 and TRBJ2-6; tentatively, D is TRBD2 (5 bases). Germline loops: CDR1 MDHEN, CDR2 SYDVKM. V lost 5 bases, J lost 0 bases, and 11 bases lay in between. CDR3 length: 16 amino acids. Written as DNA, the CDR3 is TGTGCCAGCAGTCCCGGGGAGTTCTCTGGGGCCAACGTCCTGACTTTC. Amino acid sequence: CASSPGEFSGANVLTF.

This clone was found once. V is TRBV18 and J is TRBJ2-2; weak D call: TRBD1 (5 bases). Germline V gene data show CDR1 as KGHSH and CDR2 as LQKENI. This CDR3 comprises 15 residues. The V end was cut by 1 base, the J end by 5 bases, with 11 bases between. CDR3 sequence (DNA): TGTGCCAGCTCACCACACGCAGGGTTGACCGGGGAGCTGTTTTTT. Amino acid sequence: CASSPHAGLTGELFF. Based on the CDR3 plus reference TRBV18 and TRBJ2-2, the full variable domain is NAGVMQNPRHLVRRRGQEARLRCSPMKGHSHVYWYRQLPEEGLKFMVYLQKENIIDESGMPKERFSAEFPKEGPSILRIQQVVRGDSAAYFCASSPHAGLTGELFFGEGSRLTVL.

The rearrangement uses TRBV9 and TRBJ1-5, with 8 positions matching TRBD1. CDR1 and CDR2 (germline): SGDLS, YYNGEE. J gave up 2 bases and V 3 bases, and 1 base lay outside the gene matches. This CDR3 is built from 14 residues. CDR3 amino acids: CASSEGQGNQPQHF. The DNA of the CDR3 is TGTGCCAGCAGCGAGGGACAGGGCAATCAGCCCCAGCATTTT.

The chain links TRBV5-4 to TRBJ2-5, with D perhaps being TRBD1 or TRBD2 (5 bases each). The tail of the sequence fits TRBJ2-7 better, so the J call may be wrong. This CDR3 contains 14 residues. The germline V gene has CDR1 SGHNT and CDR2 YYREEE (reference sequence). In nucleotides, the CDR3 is TGTGCCAGCAGCCAACCGGGACCGCGCTACGAGCAGTACTTC. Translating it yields CASSQPGPRYEQYF.

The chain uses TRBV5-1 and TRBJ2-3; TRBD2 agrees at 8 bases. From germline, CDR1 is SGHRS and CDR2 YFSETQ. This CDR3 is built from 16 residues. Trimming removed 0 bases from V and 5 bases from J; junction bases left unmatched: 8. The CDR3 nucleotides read TGCGCCAGCAGCTTGGTACTAGCGGAGACTGGAGATACGCAGTATTTT. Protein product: CASSLVLAETGDTQYF.

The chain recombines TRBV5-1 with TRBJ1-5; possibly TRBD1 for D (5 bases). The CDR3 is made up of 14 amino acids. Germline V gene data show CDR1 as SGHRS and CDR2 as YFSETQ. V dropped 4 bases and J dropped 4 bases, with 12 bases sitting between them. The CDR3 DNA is TGCGCCAGCAGCCAGCAGGGCGGGAATCAGCCCCAGCATTTT. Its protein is CASSQQGGNQPQHF.

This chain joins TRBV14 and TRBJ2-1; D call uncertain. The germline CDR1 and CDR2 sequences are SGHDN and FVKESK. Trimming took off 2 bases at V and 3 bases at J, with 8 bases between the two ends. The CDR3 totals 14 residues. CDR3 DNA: TGTGCCAGCAGCCAAAGTTCCTTCTACAATGAGCAGTTCTTC. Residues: CASSQSSFYNEQFF.

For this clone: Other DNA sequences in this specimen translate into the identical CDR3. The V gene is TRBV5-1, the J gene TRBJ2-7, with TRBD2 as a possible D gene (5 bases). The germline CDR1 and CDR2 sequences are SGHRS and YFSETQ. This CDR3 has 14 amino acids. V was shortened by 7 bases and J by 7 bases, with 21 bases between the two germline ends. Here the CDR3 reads CASRPTSLRGEQYF. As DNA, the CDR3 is TGCGCCAGCCGTCCTACTAGTCTTCGTGGGGAGCAGTACTTC. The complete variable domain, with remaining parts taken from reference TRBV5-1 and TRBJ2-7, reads KAGVTQTPRYLIKTRGQQVTLSCSPISGHRSVSWYQQTPGQGLQFLFEYFSETQRNKGNFPGRFSGRQFSNSRSEMNVSTLELGDSALYLCASRPTSLRGEQYFGPGTRLTVT.

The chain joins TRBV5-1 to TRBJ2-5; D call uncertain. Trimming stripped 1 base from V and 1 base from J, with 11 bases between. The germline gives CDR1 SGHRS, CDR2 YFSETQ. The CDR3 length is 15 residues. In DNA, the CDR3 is TGCGCCAGCAGCTTGTTCCCCCCTACCCAAGAGACCCAGTACTTC. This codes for CASSLFPPTQETQYF.

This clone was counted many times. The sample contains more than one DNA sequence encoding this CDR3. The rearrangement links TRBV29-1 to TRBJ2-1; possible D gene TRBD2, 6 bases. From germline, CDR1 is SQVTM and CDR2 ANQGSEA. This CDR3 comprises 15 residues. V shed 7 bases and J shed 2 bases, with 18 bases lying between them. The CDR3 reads CSGRGRGLTYNEQFF. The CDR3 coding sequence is TGCAGCGGCCGTGGTAGGGGACTGACCTACAATGAGCAGTTCTTC.

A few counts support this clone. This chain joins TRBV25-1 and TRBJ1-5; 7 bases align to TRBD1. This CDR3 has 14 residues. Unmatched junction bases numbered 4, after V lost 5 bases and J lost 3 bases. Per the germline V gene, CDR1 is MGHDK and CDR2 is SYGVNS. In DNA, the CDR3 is TGTGCCAGCAGTCAGACAGGGTACAATCAGCCCCAGCATTTT. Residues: CASSQTGYNQPQHF.

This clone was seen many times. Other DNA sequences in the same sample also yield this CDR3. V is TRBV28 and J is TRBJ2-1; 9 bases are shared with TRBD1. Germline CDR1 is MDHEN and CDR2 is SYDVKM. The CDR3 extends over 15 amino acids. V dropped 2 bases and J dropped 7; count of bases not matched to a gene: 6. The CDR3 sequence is CASSLPGTGWNEQFF. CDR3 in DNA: TGTGCCAGCAGTTTACCGGGGACAGGGTGGAATGAGCAGTTCTTC.